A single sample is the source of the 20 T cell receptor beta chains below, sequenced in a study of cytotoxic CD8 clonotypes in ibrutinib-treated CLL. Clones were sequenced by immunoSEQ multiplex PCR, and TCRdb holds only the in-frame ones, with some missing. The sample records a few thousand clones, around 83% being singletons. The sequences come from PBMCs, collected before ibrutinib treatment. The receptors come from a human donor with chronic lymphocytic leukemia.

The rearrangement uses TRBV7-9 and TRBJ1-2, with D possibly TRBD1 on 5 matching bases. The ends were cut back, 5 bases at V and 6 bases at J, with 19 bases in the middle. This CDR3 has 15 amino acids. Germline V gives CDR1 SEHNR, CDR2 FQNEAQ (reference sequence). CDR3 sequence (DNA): TGTGCCAGCAGCCCCGCGGGACCCTCCTATAATGGCTACACCTTC. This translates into CASSPAGPSYNGYTF.

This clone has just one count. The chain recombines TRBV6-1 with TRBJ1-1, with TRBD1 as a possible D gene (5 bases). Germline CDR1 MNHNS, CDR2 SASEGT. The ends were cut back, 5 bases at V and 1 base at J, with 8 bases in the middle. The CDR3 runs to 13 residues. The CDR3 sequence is CASSPTENTEAFF. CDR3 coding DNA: TGTGCCAGCAGTCCGACAGAGAACACTGAAGCTTTCTTT.

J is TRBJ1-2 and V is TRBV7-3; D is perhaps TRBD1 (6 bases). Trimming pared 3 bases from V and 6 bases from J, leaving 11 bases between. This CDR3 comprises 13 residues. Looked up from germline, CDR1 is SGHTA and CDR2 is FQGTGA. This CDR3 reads CASSFSGVDGYTF. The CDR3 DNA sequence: TGTGCCAGCAGCTTTTCAGGGGTGGATGGCTACACCTTC. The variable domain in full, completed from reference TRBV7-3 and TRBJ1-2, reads GAGVSQTPSNKVTEKGKYVELRCDPISGHTALYWYRQSLGQGPEFLIYFQGTGAADDSGLPNDRFFAVRPEGSVSTLKIQRTERGDSAVYLCASSFSGVDGYTFGSGTRLTVV.

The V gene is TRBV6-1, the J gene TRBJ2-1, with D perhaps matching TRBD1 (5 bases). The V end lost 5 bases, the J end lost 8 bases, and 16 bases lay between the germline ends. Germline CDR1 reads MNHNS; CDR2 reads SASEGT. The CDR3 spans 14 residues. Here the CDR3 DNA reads TGTGCCAGCAGTCCCCCCGCCAGGGCTGATGAGCAGTTCTTC. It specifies CASSPPARADEQFF.

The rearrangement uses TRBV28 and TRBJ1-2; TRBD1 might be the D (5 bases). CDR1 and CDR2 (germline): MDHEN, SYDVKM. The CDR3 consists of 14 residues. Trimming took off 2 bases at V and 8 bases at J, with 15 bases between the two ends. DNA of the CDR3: TGTGCCAGCAGTTTAGGGACTTTCTCGGAGGGCTACACCTTC. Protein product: CASSLGTFSEGYTF.

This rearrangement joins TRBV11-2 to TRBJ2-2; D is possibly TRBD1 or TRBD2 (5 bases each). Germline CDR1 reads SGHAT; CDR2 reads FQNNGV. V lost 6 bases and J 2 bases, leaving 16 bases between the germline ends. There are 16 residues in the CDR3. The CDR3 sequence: CASRKPGLINTGELFF. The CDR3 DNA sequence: TGTGCCAGCAGAAAACCGGGGCTTATTAACACCGGGGAGCTGTTTTTT. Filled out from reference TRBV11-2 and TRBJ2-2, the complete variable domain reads EAGVAQSPRYKIIEKRQSVAFWCNPISGHATLYWYQQILGQGPKLLIQFQNNGVVDDSQLPKDRFSAERLKGVDSTLKIQPAKLEDSAVYLCASRKPGLINTGELFFGEGSRLTVL.

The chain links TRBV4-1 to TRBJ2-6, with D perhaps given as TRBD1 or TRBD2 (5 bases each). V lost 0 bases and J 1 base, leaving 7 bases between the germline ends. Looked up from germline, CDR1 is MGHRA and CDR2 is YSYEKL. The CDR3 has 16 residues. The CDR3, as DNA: TGCGCCAGCAGCCAAGAAGAGGGGTCTGGGGCCAACGTCCTGACTTTC. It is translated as CASSQEEGSGANVLTF.

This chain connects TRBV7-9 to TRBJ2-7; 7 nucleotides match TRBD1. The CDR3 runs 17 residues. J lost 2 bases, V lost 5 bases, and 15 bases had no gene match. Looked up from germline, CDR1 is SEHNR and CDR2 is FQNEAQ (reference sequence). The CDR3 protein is CASSLMGPAGGTYEQYF. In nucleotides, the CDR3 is TGTGCCAGCAGCCTGATGGGTCCTGCAGGGGGAACCTACGAGCAGTACTTC.

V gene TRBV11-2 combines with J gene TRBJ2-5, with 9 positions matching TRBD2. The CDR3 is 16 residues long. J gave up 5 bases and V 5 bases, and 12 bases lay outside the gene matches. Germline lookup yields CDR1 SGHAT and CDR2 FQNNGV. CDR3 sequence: CASSVGASGNRETQYF. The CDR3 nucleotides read TGTGCCAGCAGCGTGGGGGCTAGCGGGAACCGGGAGACCCAGTACTTC.

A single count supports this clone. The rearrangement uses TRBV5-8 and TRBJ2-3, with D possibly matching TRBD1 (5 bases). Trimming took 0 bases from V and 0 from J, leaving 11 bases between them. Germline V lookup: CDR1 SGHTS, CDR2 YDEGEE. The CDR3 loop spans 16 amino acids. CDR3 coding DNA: TGTGCCAGCAGCTTGGCACAGACAGCTAGCACAGATACGCAGTATTTT. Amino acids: CASSLAQTASTDTQYF.

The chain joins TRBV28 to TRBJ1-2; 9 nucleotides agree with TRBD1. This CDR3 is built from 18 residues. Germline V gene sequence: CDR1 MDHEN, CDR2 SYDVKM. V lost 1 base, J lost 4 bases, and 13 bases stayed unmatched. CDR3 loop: CASSLLFWDREAGYGYTF. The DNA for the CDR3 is TGTGCCAGCAGTTTATTATTCTGGGACAGGGAAGCAGGCTATGGCTACACCTTC.

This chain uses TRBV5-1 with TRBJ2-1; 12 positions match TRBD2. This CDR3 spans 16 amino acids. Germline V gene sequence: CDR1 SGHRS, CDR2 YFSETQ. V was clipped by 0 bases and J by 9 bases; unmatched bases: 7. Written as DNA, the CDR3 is TGCGCCAGCAGCTTGGGGCTAGCGGGAGGGTATAGTGAGCAGTTCTTC. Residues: CASSLGLAGGYSEQFF. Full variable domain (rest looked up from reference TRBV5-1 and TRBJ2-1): KAGVTQTPRYLIKTRGQQVTLSCSPISGHRSVSWYQQTPGQGLQFLFEYFSETQRNKGNFPGRFSGRQFSNSRSEMNVSTLELGDSALYLCASSLGLAGGYSEQFFGPGTRLTVL.

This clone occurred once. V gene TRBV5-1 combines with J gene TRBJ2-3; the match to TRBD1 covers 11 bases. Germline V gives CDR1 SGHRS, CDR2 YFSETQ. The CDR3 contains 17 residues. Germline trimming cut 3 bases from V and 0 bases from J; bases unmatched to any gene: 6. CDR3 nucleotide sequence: TGCGCCAGCAGCTCGCGGACAGGGGGCCCGAGCACAGATACGCAGTATTTT. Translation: CASSSRTGGPSTDTQYF.

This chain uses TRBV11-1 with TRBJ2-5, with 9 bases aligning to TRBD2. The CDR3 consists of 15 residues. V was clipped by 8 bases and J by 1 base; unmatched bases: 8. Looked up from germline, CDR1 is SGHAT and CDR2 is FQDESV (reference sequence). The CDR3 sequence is CASGDLAGPQETQYF. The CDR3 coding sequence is TGTGCCAGCGGAGATCTAGCGGGACCCCAAGAGACCCAGTACTTC.

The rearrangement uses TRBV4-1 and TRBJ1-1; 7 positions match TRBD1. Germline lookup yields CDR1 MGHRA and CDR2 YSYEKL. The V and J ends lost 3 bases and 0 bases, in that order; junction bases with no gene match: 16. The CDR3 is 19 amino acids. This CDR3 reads CASSHGWRGAGGLNTEAFF. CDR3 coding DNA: TGCGCCAGCAGCCACGGATGGCGTGGGGCAGGGGGATTGAACACTGAAGCTTTCTTT.

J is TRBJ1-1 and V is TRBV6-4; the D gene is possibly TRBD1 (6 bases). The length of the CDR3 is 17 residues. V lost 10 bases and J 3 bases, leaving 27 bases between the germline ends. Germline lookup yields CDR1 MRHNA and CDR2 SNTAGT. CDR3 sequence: CATSGRGGDTKDTEAFF. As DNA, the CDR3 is TGTGCCACCTCAGGTAGGGGCGGGGACACAAAGGACACTGAAGCTTTCTTT.

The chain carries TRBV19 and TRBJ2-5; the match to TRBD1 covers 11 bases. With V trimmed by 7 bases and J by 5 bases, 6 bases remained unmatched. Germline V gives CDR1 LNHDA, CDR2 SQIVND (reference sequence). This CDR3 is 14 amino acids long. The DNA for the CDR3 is TGTGCCAGTAAAAGGACAGGGGGCGGTGAGACCCAGTACTTC. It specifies CASKRTGGGETQYF.

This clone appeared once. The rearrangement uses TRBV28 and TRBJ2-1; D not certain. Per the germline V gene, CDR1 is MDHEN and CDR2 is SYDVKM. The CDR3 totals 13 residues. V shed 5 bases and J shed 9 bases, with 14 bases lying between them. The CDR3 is CASSQLTELEQFF. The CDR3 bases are TGTGCCAGCAGTCAACTTACAGAGCTTGAGCAGTTCTTC.

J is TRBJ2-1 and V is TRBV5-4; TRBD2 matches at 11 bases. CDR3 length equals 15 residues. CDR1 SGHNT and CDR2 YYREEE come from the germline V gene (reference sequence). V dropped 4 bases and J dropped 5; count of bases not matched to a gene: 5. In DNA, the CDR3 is TGTGCCAGCAGCATGGGACTAGCGGACAACAATGAGCAGTTCTTC. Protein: CASSMGLADNNEQFF.

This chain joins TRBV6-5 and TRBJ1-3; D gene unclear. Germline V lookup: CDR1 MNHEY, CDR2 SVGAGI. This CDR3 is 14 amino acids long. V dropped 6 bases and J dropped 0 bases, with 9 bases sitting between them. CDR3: CASRFRYSGNTIYF. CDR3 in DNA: TGTGCCAGCAGATTCAGATACTCTGGAAACACCATATATTTT.